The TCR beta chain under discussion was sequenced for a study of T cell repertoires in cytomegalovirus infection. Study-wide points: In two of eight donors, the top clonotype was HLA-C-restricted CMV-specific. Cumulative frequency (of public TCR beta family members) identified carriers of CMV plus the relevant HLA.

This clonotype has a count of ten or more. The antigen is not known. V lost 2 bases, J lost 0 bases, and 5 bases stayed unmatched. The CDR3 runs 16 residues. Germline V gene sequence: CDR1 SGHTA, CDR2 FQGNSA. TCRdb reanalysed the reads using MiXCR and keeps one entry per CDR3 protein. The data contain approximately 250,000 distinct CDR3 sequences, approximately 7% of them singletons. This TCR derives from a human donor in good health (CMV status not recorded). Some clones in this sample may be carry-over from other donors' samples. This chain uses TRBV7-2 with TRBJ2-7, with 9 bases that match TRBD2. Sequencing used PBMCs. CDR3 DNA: TGTGCCAGCAGCTTAAGGGTAGCGGGGGCCTCCTACGAGCAGTACTTC. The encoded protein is CASSLRVAGASYEQYF.